This is a list of T cell receptor beta chains from one sample in a study of T cells after yellow fever vaccination. TCRdb used MiXCR to reprocess the 5' RACE reads, holding one entry per CDR3 protein. The sample holds 340,000 or so distinct CDR3 sequences, around 13% seen once. The specimen was CD4+ T cells sorted from PBMCs, collected 15 days after the yellow fever booster vaccination. These receptors originate from a man aged 18-30 years who received the YFV17D yellow fever vaccine. Both conserved end residues are part of each CDR3. Each record gives: D gene, V gene, J gene, clone size, CDR3 DNA, CDR3 protein. A D gene is named only where the DNA matches it firmly. The size entry is marked missing in some rows and otherwise reads once, few, many or a size class.

-	TRBV12-3/TRBV12-4	TRBJ2-5	once	TGTGCCAGCAGTTCAGCCGGGGTCCCAGAGACCCAGTACTTC	CASSSAGVPETQYF
TRBD1	TRBV3-1	TRBJ2-3	many	TGTGCCAGCAGCAGGGACAGGCGCACAGATACGCAGTATTTT	CASSRDRRTDTQYF
TRBD1	TRBV20-1	TRBJ1-6	-	TGCAGTGCTCGCCTGACAGGGGTAGATAATTCACCCCTCCACTTT	CSARLTGVDNSPLHF
TRBD1	TRBV28	TRBJ1-1	few	TGTGCCAGCAGTCCGGATCCTCCAGGGGGGACTGAAGCTTTCTTT	CASSPDPPGGTEAFF
-	TRBV25-1	TRBJ1-4	few	TGTGCCAGCAGTGGGGGCTACCCAGATGAAAAACTGTTTTTT	CASSGGYPDEKLFF
-	TRBV3-1	TRBJ1-1	few	TGTGCCAGCAGCCGGTGGACAGCTACTGAAGCTTTCTTT	CASSRWTATEAFF
-	TRBV18	TRBJ2-1	-	TGTGCCAGCTCACCAGGGCAGGGGACCTACAATGAGCAGTTCTTC	CASSPGQGTYNEQFF
TRBD1	TRBV20-1	TRBJ1-6	few	TGCAGTGCTAGAGAGACAGGGACAGTCTATAATTCACCCCTCCACTTT	CSARETGTVYNSPLHF
-	TRBV20-1	TRBJ2-5	-	TGCAGTGCTGGCCGAGAAGGAGTGGAGACCCAGTACTTC	CSAGREGVETQYF
-	TRBV12-3/TRBV12-4	TRBJ2-1	few	TGTGCCAGCAGCCTGATCTCAGACAGGAATGAGCAGTTCTTC	CASSLISDRNEQFF
TRBD1	TRBV5-8	TRBJ1-4	-	TGTGCCAGCAGCTCCGGGACAGTTAATGAAAAACTGTTTTTT	CASSSGTVNEKLFF
-	TRBV7-9	TRBJ1-1	-	TGTGCCAGCAGCTTAGAGGGGGGGCTGAGCACTGAAGCTTTCTTT	CASSLEGGLSTEAFF
TRBD1	TRBV5-1	TRBJ1-2	many	TGCGCCAGCAGCTCGGGACAGGGGGCGCCTTTGGGCGGCTACACCTTC	CASSSGQGAPLGGYTF
-	TRBV29-1	TRBJ1-2	-	TGCAGCGTTGAGAATCGGGACGAGGGCTACACCTTC	CSVENRDEGYTF
-	TRBV5-1	TRBJ2-3	-	TGCGCCAGCAGCCCGGACAGGGAGGGAGATACGCAGTATTTT	CASSPDREGDTQYF
TRBD2	TRBV5-4	TRBJ2-3	-	TGTGCCAGCAGCACAGGGACTAGCGGATACACAGATACGCAGTATTTT	CASSTGTSGYTDTQYF
TRBD1	TRBV7-9	TRBJ2-5	-	TGTGCCAGCAGCTTGGGGGACAGGGGGCACGGTACCCAGTACTTC	CASSLGDRGHGTQYF
-	TRBV3-1	TRBJ2-3	few	TGTGCCAGCAGCCCCCGTGGGGGAGTGACAGATACGCAGTATTTT	CASSPRGGVTDTQYF
-	TRBV5-1	TRBJ2-5	many	TGCGCCAGCAGGAACGTCACCTCGGTCGAGACCCAGTACTTC	CASRNVTSVETQYF
TRBD1	TRBV4-1	TRBJ1-5	few	TGCGCCCGCCTAGGGGGCCCGGGACAGGGGGTATTTCAGCCCCAGCATTTT	CARLGGPGQGVFQPQHF
-	TRBV3-1	TRBJ2-4	-	TGTGCCAGCAGCTCCAGGGGAGTCCCGCTCCAGTACTTC	CASSSRGVPLQYF
-	TRBV7-6	TRBJ2-6	-	TGTGCCAGCACTCGGGCCTCTGGGGCCAACGTCCTGACTTTC	CASTRASGANVLTF
-	TRBV12-3/TRBV12-4	TRBJ2-7	few	TGTGCCAGCAGTTTTAGTAGGTCAAACTCCTACGAGCAGTACTTC	CASSFSRSNSYEQYF
-	TRBV6-5	TRBJ1-3	-	TGTGCCAGCAGGGGGGGCGACAGAGCCTCTGGAAACACCATATATTTT	CASRGGDRASGNTIYF
TRBD1	TRBV11-2	TRBJ2-7	-	TGTGCCAGCAGCCCTCCCCGGACAGGGGGAGTATACTACGAGCAGTACTTC	CASSPPRTGGVYYEQYF
-	TRBV18	TRBJ2-7	-	TGTGCCAGCTCAGCCTCTTCCAGGGAGCAGTACTTC	CASSASSREQYF
-	TRBV11-2	TRBJ2-1	many	TGTGCCAGCAGCCTACGGCTCGGCGGGGATGAGCAGTTCTTC	CASSLRLGGDEQFF
-	TRBV6-1	TRBJ2-7	-	TGTGCCAGCAGGGCTAGGGGTGTCCACGAGCAGTACTTC	CASRARGVHEQYF
TRBD1	TRBV29-1	TRBJ1-2	-	TGCAGCGTTGAATGGTACAGGGGGGACACCTTC	CSVEWYRGDTF
-	TRBV5-1	TRBJ1-6	few	TGCGCCAGCAGCTGGGACCTGGGATCACCCCTCCACTTT	CASSWDLGSPLHF
-	TRBV6-2/TRBV6-3	TRBJ1-1	-	TGTGCCACTCTCACAACCAGGATTGCCCCGATGAACACTGAAGCTTTCTTT	CATLTTRIAPMNTEAFF
-	TRBV5-6	TRBJ2-1	-	TGTGCCAGCAGCTTGATTGACAGAGCCTACAATGAGCAGTTCTTC	CASSLIDRAYNEQFF
-	TRBV19	TRBJ1-1	few	TGTGCCAGTAGAAGGGGGGAGGTGAGCACTGAAGCTTTCTTT	CASRRGEVSTEAFF
-	TRBV29-1	TRBJ2-1	-	TGCAGCGCACCCGTGGGAGGATATGAGCAGTTCTTC	CSAPVGGYEQFF
-	TRBV29-1	TRBJ2-3	-	TGCAGCGTTGCCTGGAGGGCAGATACGCAGTATTTT	CSVAWRADTQYF
-	TRBV20-1	TRBJ2-1	-	TGCAGTGCTAGAACGGCCCCGAGCCCCTACAATGAGCAGTTCTTC	CSARTAPSPYNEQFF
TRBD2	TRBV20-1	TRBJ2-1	few	TGCAGTGCTAGGCCCGGACTAGCGGGGGGGCTAATATGGAATGAGCAGTTCTTC	CSARPGLAGGLIWNEQFF
TRBD2	TRBV5-1	TRBJ2-5	-	TGCGCCAGCACTAGCGGCCAAGAGACCCAGTACTTC	CASTSGQETQYF
TRBD1	TRBV6-6	TRBJ1-1	many	TGTGCCAGCAGTTGGACAGGTGAAGCTTTCTTT	CASSWTGEAFF
-	TRBV18	TRBJ2-2	few	TGTGCCAGCTCACCCGAATTAAACACCGGGGAGCTGTTTTTT	CASSPELNTGELFF